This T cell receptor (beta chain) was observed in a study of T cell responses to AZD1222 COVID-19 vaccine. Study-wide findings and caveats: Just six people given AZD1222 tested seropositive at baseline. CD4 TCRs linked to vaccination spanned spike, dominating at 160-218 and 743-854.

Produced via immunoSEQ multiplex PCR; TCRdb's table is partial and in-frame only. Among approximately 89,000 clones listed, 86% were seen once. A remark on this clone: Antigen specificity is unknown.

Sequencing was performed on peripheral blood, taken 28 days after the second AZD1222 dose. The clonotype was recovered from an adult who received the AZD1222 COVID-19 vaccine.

The CDR3 nucleotides read TGCGCCAGCAGCCCCCCGGGGGCGGGGACTGAAGCTTTCTTT. Amino acids: CASSPPGAGTEAFF. This sequence joins TRBV4-1 and TRBJ1-1; TRBD1 might be the D (6 bases). Trimming pared 4 bases from V and 5 bases from J, leaving 14 bases between. This CDR3 has 14 residues. Germline CDR1 reads MGHRA; CDR2 reads YSYEKL.